Shown below are 21 T cell receptor beta chains from a single sample sequenced in a study of shared clonotypes between healthy human individuals. TCRdb keeps only in-frame clones here, not all; method: immunoSEQ multiplex PCR. The sample records over 2 million clones, 85% to 95% being singletons. The specimen sequenced was naive CD4+ T cells sorted from blood. The subset is: CD45RA+ positively selected. The receptors originated from a man aged 18 to 29 in good health.

This rearrangement joins TRBV11-2 to TRBJ1-1, with 8 bases matching TRBD1. This CDR3 region has 17 residues. Germline-derived CDR1 and CDR2 are SGHAT and FQNNGV. The V segment lost 4 bases and the J segment 1 base; nucleotides outside the gene matches: 11. The CDR3 spells CASSSLNWDRKNTEAFF. CDR3 DNA sequence: TGTGCCAGCAGCTCACTCAACTGGGACAGGAAGAACACTGAAGCTTTCTTT.

The rearrangement joins TRBV7-6 to TRBJ1-4; D unclear. The V and J ends lost 1 base and 5 bases respectively, with 14 bases between them. Germline V gene lookup returns CDR1 SGHVS and CDR2 FNYEAQ. The CDR3 is 16 residues long. The CDR3 DNA is TGTGCCAGCAGCTTAGGCGTCCTCGCCACCAATGAAAAACTGTTTTTT. Translated: CASSLGVLATNEKLFF.

The chain employs TRBV7-2 and TRBJ2-7; D perhaps matches TRBD1 (6 bases). Trimming took 1 base from V and 7 from J, leaving 17 bases between them. From germline, CDR1 is SGHTA and CDR2 FQGNSA. The CDR3 runs 15 residues. The CDR3 here is CASSLVWAGAEEQYF. DNA for the CDR3: TGTGCCAGCAGCTTAGTGTGGGCAGGGGCGGAGGAGCAGTACTTC.

This chain links TRBV30 with TRBJ1-1; D remains ambiguous. The germline CDR1 and CDR2 sequences are GTSNPN and SVGIG (reference sequence). Deletions cut 1 base from V and 1 base from J, with 7 bases between. This CDR3 region has 13 residues. For the CDR3, the DNA is TGTGCCTGGAGTGAGGCCTCGAACACTGAAGCTTTCTTT. This codes for CAWSEASNTEAFF.

This clone was found once. The chain joins TRBV10-3 to TRBJ2-3; D might be TRBD1 (6 bases). Trimming took off 1 base at V and 1 base at J, with 12 bases between the two ends. This CDR3 has 16 amino acids. CDR1 is ENHRY, CDR2 SYGVKD, per germline. The CDR3 nucleotides read TGTGCCATCAGTGAGTTCACAGGGACGGGCACAGATACGCAGTATTTT. It specifies CAISEFTGTGTDTQYF.

The rearrangement joins TRBV10-3 to TRBJ2-2; 10 bases match TRBD2. This CDR3 has 15 amino acids. The V segment lost 5 bases and the J segment 2 bases; nucleotides outside the gene matches: 2. The germline V gene has CDR1 ENHRY and CDR2 SYGVKD. CDR3 DNA sequence: TGTGCCATCAGTCTAGCGGGGGCTAACACCGGGGAGCTGTTTTTT. The encoded protein is CAISLAGANTGELFF.

V is TRBV2 and J is TRBJ1-1; the D gene is possibly TRBD1 (5 bases). Germline V gene data show CDR1 as SNHLY and CDR2 as FYNNEI. V was pared by 0 bases and J by 4 bases, with 12 bases between. The CDR3 sequence is 15 residues long. The CDR3 reads CASSEATLGATEAFF. The CDR3 nucleotides are TGTGCCAGCAGTGAAGCCACCTTAGGGGCCACTGAAGCTTTCTTT.

This clone was detected only once. Other DNA sequences in the same sample also yield this CDR3. V and J are TRBV10-1 and TRBJ2-7, with 9 bases aligning to TRBD1. The V gene end was trimmed by 6 bases and the J gene end by 2 bases; junction bases not matched to a gene: 5. The CDR3 is 14 residues long. Germline V gives CDR1 WNHNN, CDR2 SYGVQD (reference sequence). CDR3 sequence: CASRPGQGTYEQYF. CDR3 coding DNA: TGCGCCAGCAGACCGGGACAGGGCACCTACGAGCAGTACTTC.

The chain couples TRBV9 to TRBJ2-3; D perhaps matches TRBD1 (6 bases). CDR1 is SGDLS and CDR2 is YYNGEE in the germline V gene. V lost 4 bases to trimming and J lost 4 bases, with 16 bases between them. This CDR3 spans 15 amino acids. The CDR3 loop is CASSTTQGGSDTQYF. The CDR3 nucleotides are TGTGCCAGCAGCACCACACAGGGTGGGTCAGATACGCAGTATTTT.

The chain combines TRBV5-4 with TRBJ1-4; possibly TRBD1 for D (6 bases). The CDR3 spans 17 residues. Germline lookup yields CDR1 SGHNT and CDR2 YYREEE (reference sequence). Trimming removed 0 bases from V and 5 bases from J, with 17 bases in between. CDR3 nucleotides: TGTGCCAGCAGCTTGGAGGGTCAGGGGAAAGAGAATGAAAAACTGTTTTTT. Protein sequence: CASSLEGQGKENEKLFF.

This clone was recorded only once. The CDR3 sequence is CASSKERTGEDTQYF. Here the CDR3 DNA reads TGTGCCAGCAGCAAAGAGCGGACAGGGGAAGATACGCAGTATTTT. V usage is TRBV21-1 and J usage is TRBJ2-3; whether TRBD1, the table's D call, matches the DNA was not checked. TRBV21-1 is flagged as a pseudogene. The CDR3 sequence is 15 residues long.

This chain uses TRBV2 with TRBJ2-1; the match to TRBD2 covers 8 bases. The CDR3 spans 15 residues. V was pared by 4 bases and J by 7 bases, with 9 bases of the junction left unmatched. CDR1 is SNHLY and CDR2 is FYNNEI in the germline V gene. The CDR3 region is CASSASREGGNEQFF. CDR3 in DNA: TGTGCCAGCAGTGCCTCCCGGGAGGGGGGAAATGAGCAGTTCTTC.

The CDR3 loop reads CASSLAVQGSEQYF. As DNA, the CDR3 is TGTGCCAGCAGCTTAGCGGTACAGGGGAGCGAGCAGTACTTC. The rearrangement joins TRBV7-9 to TRBJ2-7, with TRBD1 matching 7 bases. This CDR3 region has 14 residues. The ends lost 0 bases at V and 6 bases at J; junction bases unmatched: 5. CDR1 and CDR2 (germline): SEHNR, FQNEAQ (reference sequence).

This clone has just one count. This chain uses TRBV6-1 with TRBJ2-7; 9 positions agree with TRBD1. Losses at the gene ends were 4 bases for V and 8 bases for J; bases not matched to a gene: 12. The CDR3 runs to 15 residues. CDR1 and CDR2 (germline): MNHNS, SASEGT. As DNA, the CDR3 is TGTGCCAGCAGTGCGTCCCCGGGACAGGGTACTAAGCAGTACTTC. Translation: CASSASPGQGTKQYF.

The chain links TRBV2 to TRBJ2-7, with D tentatively TRBD1 (5 bases). The V gene's germline CDR1 is SNHLY and CDR2 FYNNEI. This CDR3 is built from 14 residues. Trimming took off 7 bases at V and 4 bases at J, with 17 bases between the two ends. The DNA of the CDR3 is TGTGCCAGCATGTCCAGGGAAGGCCCATACGAGCAGTACTTC. Translated, it gives CASMSREGPYEQYF.

The chain employs TRBV5-6 and TRBJ1-5; TRBD1 agrees at 8 bases. Germline CDR1 and CDR2: SGHDT and YYEEEE. V gave up 5 bases and J gave up 5 bases; unmatched junction bases: 3. The CDR3 totals 13 residues. CDR3 residues: CASSGQGYQPQHF. The CDR3 DNA sequence: TGTGCCAGCAGTGGACAGGGCTATCAGCCCCAGCATTTT.

The V gene is TRBV7-9, the J gene TRBJ1-2; possible D gene TRBD1, 5 bases. From germline, CDR1 is SEHNR and CDR2 FQNEAQ (reference sequence). This CDR3 region has 15 residues. V shed 4 bases and J shed 0 bases, with 12 bases lying between them. This chain's CDR3 is CASSSQGRTNYGYTF. CDR3 nucleotide sequence: TGTGCCAGCAGCTCCCAGGGACGGACTAACTATGGCTACACCTTC. Full variable domain (outside the CDR3, taken from reference TRBV7-9 and TRBJ1-2): DTGVSQNPRHKITKRGQNVTFRCDPISEHNRLYWYRQTLGQGPEFLTYFQNEAQLEKSRLLSDRFSAERPKGSFSTLEIQRTEQGDSAMYLCASSSQGRTNYGYTFGSGTRLTVV.

V and J are TRBV10-3 and TRBJ2-1, with D possibly TRBD2 on 5 matching bases. Germline CDR1 ENHRY, CDR2 SYGVKD. The CDR3 has 18 amino acids. With 3 bases removed from V and 2 bases from J, the gap between germline ends came to 20 bases. The CDR3 nucleotides are TGTGCCATCAGTGACCTAACTAAAAGGGAGCAGGCCTACAATGAGCAGTTCTTC. It translates to CAISDLTKREQAYNEQFF.

This chain joins TRBV5-5 and TRBJ1-1; D is uncertain. The CDR3 runs to 15 residues. Trimming shortened V by 6 bases and J by 1 base, and 16 bases separated the two germline ends. From germline, CDR1 is SGHKS and CDR2 YYEKEE (reference sequence). Written as DNA, the CDR3 is TGTGCCAGCATTCTCACTCCTCAGGAGAACACTGAAGCTTTCTTT. Its protein product is CASILTPQENTEAFF.

The chain joins TRBV30 to TRBJ1-4; 7 nucleotides agree with TRBD1. After removal of 3 bases from V and 4 bases from J, the junction contained 5 bases not matched to a gene. The CDR3 spans 14 residues. Germline CDR1 is GTSNPN and CDR2 is SVGIG (reference sequence). The DNA for the CDR3 is TGTGCCTGGAGACCGGGACAGTATAATGAAAAACTGTTTTTT. It is translated as CAWRPGQYNEKLFF.

This clone was observed once. V gene TRBV18 combines with J gene TRBJ2-1; 8 nucleotides match TRBD1. Germline CDR1 KGHSH, CDR2 LQKENI. J was trimmed by 4 bases and V by 8 bases; bases with no gene match: 13. This CDR3 region has 16 residues. CDR3 nucleotide sequence: TGTGCCAGCGTCTCCTCCGGGACAGGACCTTACAATGAGCAGTTCTTC. Amino acid sequence: CASVSSGTGPYNEQFF.